This T cell receptor beta chain was found in a study of T cell changes during pregnancy in multiple sclerosis. TCRdb's copy holds only in-frame clones and misses some; the assay was immunoSEQ multiplex PCR. The table records 40,000 to 45,000 clones, nearly 90% of them present only once. CDR1 and CDR2 (germline): SGHDN, FVKESK. This CDR3 is 19 amino acids long. V lost 3 bases and J lost 4; bases outside the gene matches: 17. V is TRBV14 and J is TRBJ2-1, with TRBD1 matching over 8 bases. The sequence came from a female donor with multiple sclerosis, enrolled in a pregnancy study. Source: CD4+ T cells from peripheral blood mononuclear cells, taken in the first trimester of pregnancy. CDR3 region: CASSQREGQGTTHYNEQFF. The CDR3 region has the DNA TGTGCCAGCAGCCAGAGGGAAGGACAGGGCACTACGCATTACAATGAGCAGTTCTTC.